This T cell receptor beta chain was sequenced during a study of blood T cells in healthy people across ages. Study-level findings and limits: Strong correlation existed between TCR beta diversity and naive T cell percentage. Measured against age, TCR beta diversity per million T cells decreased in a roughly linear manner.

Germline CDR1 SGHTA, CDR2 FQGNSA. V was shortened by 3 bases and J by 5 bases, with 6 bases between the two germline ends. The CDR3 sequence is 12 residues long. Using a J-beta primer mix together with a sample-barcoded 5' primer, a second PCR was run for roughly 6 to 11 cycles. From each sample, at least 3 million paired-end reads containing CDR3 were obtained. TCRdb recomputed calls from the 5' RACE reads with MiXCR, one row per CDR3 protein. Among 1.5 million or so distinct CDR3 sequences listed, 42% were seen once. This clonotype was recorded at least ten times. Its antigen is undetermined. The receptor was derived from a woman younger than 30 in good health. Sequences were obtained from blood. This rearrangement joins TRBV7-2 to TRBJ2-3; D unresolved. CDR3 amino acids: CASSFSVDTQYF. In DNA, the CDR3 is TGTGCCAGCAGCTTCTCTGTAGATACGCAGTATTTT.